This T cell receptor beta chain was profiled in a study of T cell repertoires in cytomegalovirus infection. Whole-study context: Carrying CMV and the relevant HLA type showed in public TCR beta signatures.

A remark on this clonotype: Antigen specificity is unknown.

Using its own MiXCR run on the reads, TCRdb lists one record per CDR3 protein. Here the sample spans some 320,000 distinct CDR3 sequences, just under 30% being singletons. The V gene's germline CDR1 is ENHRY and CDR2 SYGVKD. V lost 6 bases, J lost 0 bases, and 13 bases stayed unmatched. The CDR3 runs to 18 residues. Study-wide results and limits: People with CMV and the relevant HLA were identified by cumulative public TCR beta family frequency. HLA-C-restricted CMV clonotypes gave the most frequent clonotype in two of eight donors.

This receptor was identified in a human donor in good health (CMV status not recorded). Some clones in this sample may be carry-over from other donors' samples. The chain joins TRBV10-3 to TRBJ2-1, with 8 nucleotides matching TRBD2. Sequences were derived from cultured PBMCs, sampled from culture after CMV antigen stimulation. CDR3: CAIRTQLSSGSSYNEQFF. The CDR3 DNA follows: TGTGCCATCAGAACACAATTATCAAGCGGGAGCTCCTACAATGAGCAGTTCTTC.